This T cell receptor (beta chain) was captured in a study of monozygotic twins with inflammatory bowel disease. Findings and limits, study-wide: Among T cells, the various subtypes were not distinguishable.

Germline values: CDR1 MDHEN, CDR2 SYDVKM. The CDR3 length is 12 residues. Via template switching, UMIs carrying a 6-nucleotide sample barcode were introduced. TCRdb reanalyzed the 5' RACE reads, giving one entry per CDR3 protein sequence and no DNA. The sample is made up of some 170,000 distinct CDR3 sequences, and the top ten hold 6.5% to 9% of it. About this clonotype: Its antigen is not identified.

The gene calls are TRBV28 and TRBJ2-2; the TCRdb call, TRBD1, lacks DNA for checking. Sequences were obtained from blood. This clonotype originated in a human donor with ulcerative colitis or Crohn's disease, or a healthy co-twin of an affected twin (not recorded which). CDR3 region: CASPGVTGELFF.